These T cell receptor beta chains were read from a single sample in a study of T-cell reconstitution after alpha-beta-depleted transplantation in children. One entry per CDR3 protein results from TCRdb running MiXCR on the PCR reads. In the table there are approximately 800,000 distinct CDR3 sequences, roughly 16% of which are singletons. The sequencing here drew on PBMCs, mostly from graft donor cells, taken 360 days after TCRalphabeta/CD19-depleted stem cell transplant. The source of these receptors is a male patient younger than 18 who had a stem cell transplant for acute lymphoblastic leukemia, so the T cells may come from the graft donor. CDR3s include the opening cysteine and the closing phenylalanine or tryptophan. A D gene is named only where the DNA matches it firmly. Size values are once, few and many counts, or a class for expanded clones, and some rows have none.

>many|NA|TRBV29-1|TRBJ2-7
CAAVKYGEEYF
TGCGCGGCAGTGAAATATGGGGAGGAGTACTTC
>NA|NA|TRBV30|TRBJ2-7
CAWSVQGPYEQYF
TGTGCCTGGAGTGTACAGGGTCCTTACGAGCAGTACTTC
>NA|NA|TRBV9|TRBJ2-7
CASSQKGELAPREQYF
TGTGCCAGCAGCCAGAAGGGGGAACTAGCGCCCAGGGAGCAGTACTTC
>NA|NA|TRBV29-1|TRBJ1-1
CSVGEGGATEAFF
TGCAGCGTTGGGGAGGGGGGAGCCACTGAAGCTTTCTTT
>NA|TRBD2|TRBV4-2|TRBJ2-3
CASSQDRLAGESDTQYF
TGTGCCAGCAGCCAAGATCGACTAGCGGGAGAATCAGATACGCAGTATTTT
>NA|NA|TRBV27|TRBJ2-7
CARRPGPSYEQYF
TGTGCCAGAAGGCCGGGACCCTCCTACGAGCAGTACTTC
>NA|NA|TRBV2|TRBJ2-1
CASSPPRLAYNEQFF
TGTGCCAGCAGTCCCCCCCGACTAGCCTACAATGAGCAGTTCTTC
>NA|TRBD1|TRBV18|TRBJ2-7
CASSLRDRGPEQYF
TGTGCCAGCTCACTCCGGGACAGGGGGCCCGAGCAGTACTTC
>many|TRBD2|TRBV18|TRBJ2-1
CASSRLAGGAPNEQFF
TGTGCCAGCTCACGTCTAGCGGGAGGGGCCCCGAATGAGCAGTTCTTC
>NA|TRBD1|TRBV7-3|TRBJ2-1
CASSSQGSSGEQFF
TGTGCCAGCAGCTCACAGGGGAGCTCCGGTGAGCAGTTCTTC
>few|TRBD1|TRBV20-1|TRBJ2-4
CSAGLQGAKNIQYF
TGCAGTGCTGGGTTACAGGGGGCCAAAAACATTCAGTACTTC
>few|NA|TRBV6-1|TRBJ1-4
CASRKGPEGEKLFF
TGTGCCAGCAGGAAAGGACCTGAAGGTGAAAAACTGTTTTTT
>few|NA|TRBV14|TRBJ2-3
CASSQPTRDLFTDTQYF
TGTGCCAGCAGCCAGCCGACTAGAGACCTCTTCACAGATACGCAGTATTTT
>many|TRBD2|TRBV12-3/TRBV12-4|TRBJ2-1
CASSPTSGIGNEQFF
TGTGCCAGCAGCCCTACTAGCGGGATAGGAAATGAGCAGTTCTTC
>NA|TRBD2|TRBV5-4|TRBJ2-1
CASSYLSTSGRRRPYNEQFF
TGTGCCAGCAGCTACCTCTCGACTAGCGGGCGGCGAAGGCCTTACAATGAGCAGTTCTTC